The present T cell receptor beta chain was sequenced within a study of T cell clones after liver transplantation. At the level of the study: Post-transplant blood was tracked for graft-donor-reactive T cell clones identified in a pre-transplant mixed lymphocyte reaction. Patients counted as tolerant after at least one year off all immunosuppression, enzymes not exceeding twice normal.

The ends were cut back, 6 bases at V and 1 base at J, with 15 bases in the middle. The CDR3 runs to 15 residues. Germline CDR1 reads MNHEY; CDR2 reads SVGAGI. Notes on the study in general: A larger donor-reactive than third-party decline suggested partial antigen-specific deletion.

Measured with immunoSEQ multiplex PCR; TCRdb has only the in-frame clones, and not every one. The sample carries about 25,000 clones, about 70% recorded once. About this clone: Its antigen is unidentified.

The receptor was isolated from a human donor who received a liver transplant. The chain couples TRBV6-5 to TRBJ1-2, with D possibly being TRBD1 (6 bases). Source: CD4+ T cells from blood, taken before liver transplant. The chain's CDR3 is CASSLRQDSNYGYTF. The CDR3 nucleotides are TGTGCCAGCAGCCTCAGACAGGATAGTAACTATGGCTACACCTTC.